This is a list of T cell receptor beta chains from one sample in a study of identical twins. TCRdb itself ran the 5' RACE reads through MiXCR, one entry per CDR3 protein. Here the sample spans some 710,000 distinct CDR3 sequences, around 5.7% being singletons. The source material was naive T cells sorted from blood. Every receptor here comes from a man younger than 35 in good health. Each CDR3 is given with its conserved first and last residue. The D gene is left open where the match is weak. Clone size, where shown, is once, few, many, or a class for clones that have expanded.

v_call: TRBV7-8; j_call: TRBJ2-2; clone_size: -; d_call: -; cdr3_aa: CASSQSGGELFF; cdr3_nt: TGTGCCAGCAGCCAGTCCGGCGGGGAGCTGTTTTTT
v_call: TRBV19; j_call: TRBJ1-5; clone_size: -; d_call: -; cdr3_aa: CASTLAGTSNQPQHF; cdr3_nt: TGTGCCAGTACCCTTGCGGGGACCTCCAATCAGCCCCAGCATTTT
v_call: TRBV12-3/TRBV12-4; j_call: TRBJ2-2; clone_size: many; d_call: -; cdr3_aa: CASSLHGGGTGELFF; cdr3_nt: TGTGCCAGCAGTTTACACGGAGGTGGCACCGGGGAGCTGTTTTTT
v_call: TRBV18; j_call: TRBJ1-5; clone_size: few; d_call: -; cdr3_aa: CASSPAQLSNQPQHF; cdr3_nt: TGTGCCAGCTCACCGGCCCAGCTTAGCAATCAGCCCCAGCATTTT
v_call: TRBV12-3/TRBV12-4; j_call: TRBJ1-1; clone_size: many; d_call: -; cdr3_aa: CASSLAPQAPEAFF; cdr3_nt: TGTGCCAGCAGTTTAGCGCCTCAGGCGCCTGAAGCTTTCTTT
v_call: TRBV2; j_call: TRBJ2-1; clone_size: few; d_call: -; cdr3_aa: CASSEQSPGLLSNEQFF; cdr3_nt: TGTGCCAGCAGTGAGCAGTCACCGGGACTCCTCTCCAATGAGCAGTTCTTC
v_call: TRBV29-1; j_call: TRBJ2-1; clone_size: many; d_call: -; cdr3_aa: CSVASQLADPYNEQFF; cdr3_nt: TGCAGCGTCGCATCCCAACTAGCAGACCCCTACAATGAGCAGTTCTTC
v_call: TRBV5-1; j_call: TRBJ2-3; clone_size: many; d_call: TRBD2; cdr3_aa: CASSFSGTADTQYF; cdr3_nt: TGCGCCAGCAGCTTTAGCGGGACGGCAGATACGCAGTATTTT
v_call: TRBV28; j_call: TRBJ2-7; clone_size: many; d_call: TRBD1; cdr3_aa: CASRGQDSSYEQYF; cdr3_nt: TGTGCCAGCAGGGGACAGGACTCCTCCTACGAGCAGTACTTC
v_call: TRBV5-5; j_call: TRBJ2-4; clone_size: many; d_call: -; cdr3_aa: CASSLEALAKNIQYF; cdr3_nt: TGTGCCAGCAGCTTGGAGGCACTCGCCAAAAACATTCAGTACTTC
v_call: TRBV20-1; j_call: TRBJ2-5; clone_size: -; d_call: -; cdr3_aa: CSARDRDSDQETQYF; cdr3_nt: TGCAGTGCTAGAGATAGAGACAGTGACCAAGAGACCCAGTACTTC
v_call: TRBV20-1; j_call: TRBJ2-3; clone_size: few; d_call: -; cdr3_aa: CSARGLPDTQYF; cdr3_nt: TGCAGTGCTAGAGGTCTTCCAGATACGCAGTATTTT